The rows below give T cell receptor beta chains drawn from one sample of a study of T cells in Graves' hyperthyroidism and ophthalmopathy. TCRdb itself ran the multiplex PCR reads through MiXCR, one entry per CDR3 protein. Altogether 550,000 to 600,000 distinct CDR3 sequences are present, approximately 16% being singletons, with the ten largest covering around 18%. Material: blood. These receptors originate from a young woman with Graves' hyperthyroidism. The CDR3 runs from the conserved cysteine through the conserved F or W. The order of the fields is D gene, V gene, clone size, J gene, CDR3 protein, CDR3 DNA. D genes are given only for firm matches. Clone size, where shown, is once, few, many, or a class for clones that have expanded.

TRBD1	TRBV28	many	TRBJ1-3	CASSPQGRGNTIYF	TGTGCCAGCAGCCCACAGGGGCGAGGAAACACCATATATTTT
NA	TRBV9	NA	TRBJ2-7	CASSVGDTEYEQYF	TGTGCCAGCAGCGTCGGGGACACCGAATACGAGCAGTACTTC
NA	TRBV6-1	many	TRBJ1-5	CASSEILTVNQPQHF	TGTGCCAGCAGTGAAATTTTGACAGTCAATCAGCCCCAGCATTTT
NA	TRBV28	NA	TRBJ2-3	CASTQDYRRLDTDTQYF	TGTGCCAGCACCCAGGACTACCGGCGGCTGGACACAGATACGCAGTATTTT
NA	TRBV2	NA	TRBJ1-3	CASSVGNTIYF	TGTGCCAGCAGTGTTGGAAACACCATATATTTT
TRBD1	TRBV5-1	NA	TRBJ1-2	CASSLEDRPPNYGYTF	TGCGCCAGCAGCTTGGAGGACAGGCCTCCGAACTATGGCTACACCTTC
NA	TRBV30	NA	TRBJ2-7	CAWSRLLNEGEQYF	TGTGCCTGGAGTCGTCTTCTAAACGAAGGCGAGCAGTACTTC
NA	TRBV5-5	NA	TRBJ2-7	CASSLTPGVEQYF	TGTGCCAGCAGCTTGACGCCAGGAGTCGAGCAGTACTTC
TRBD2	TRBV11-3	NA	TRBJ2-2	CASSRGANTGELFF	TGTGCCAGCAGTCGGGGGGCGAACACCGGGGAGCTGTTTTTT
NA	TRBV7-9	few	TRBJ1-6	CASSKNRTWVNSPLHF	TGTGCCAGCAGCAAAAACAGGACCTGGGTTAATTCACCCCTCCACTTT
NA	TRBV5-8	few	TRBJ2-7	CASKQNAASYEQYF	TGTGCCAGCAAGCAGAACGCGGCTTCCTACGAGCAGTACTTC
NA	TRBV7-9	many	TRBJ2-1	CASSPMLDSYNEQFF	TGTGCCAGCAGCCCCATGCTAGATTCCTACAATGAGCAGTTCTTC
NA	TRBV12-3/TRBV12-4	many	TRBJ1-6	CASSFDSSGTDNSPLHF	TGTGCCAGCAGTTTCGACTCGTCCGGGACGGATAATTCACCCCTCCACTTT
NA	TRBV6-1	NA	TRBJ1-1	CASSPGWTEAFF	TGTGCCAGCAGTCCAGGGTGGACTGAAGCTTTCTTT
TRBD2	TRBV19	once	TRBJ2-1	CASSIRVTSGPSYNEQFF	TGTGCCAGTAGTATCCGTGTAACTAGCGGGCCCTCCTACAATGAGCAGTTCTTC
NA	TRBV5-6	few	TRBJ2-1	CASSLYGSLFLGDNEQFF	TGTGCCAGCAGCTTGTATGGGAGCTTGTTTCTGGGGGACAATGAGCAGTTCTTC
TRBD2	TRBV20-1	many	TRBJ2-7	CSAPLVAGDSEQYF	TGCAGTGCTCCTCTGGTAGCGGGAGATTCCGAGCAGTACTTC
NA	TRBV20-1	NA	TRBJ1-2	CSARSTGQRYGYTF	TGCAGTGCTAGATCCACGGGGCAGCGCTATGGCTACACCTTC
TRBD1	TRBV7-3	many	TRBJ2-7	CASSADGTGFYEQYF	TGTGCCAGCAGCGCCGACGGGACAGGGTTTTACGAGCAGTACTTC
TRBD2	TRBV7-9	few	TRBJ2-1	CASTPPGLAGDNEQFF	TGTGCCAGCACTCCACCGGGACTAGCGGGAGATAATGAGCAGTTCTTC
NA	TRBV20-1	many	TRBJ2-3	CSARDGRTSTDTQYF	TGCAGTGCTAGAGATGGGAGGACCAGCACAGATACGCAGTATTTT
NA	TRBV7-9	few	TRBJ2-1	CASRGLGSYNEQFF	TGTGCCAGCAGGGGATTAGGGTCCTACAATGAGCAGTTCTTC
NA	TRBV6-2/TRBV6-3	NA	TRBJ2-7	CASSNRVGEQYF	TGTGCCAGCAGTAACAGGGTGGGGGAGCAGTACTTC
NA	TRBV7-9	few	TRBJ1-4	CASSPTGRAEKLFF	TGTGCCAGCAGCCCAACAGGGAGGGCTGAAAAACTGTTTTTT
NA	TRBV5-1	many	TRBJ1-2	CASSRDGADGYTF	TGCGCCAGCAGTCGAGACGGTGCGGATGGCTACACCTTC